This T cell receptor (beta chain) appears in the sequencing data of a study of blood T cell repertoires in COVID-19. Turning to the study itself: Acute-phase and convalescent COVID-19 samples originated in the United States, Italy and Spain. Sample material is recorded as cDNA or gDNA derived from T cells, B-cell-depleted T cells, or PBMCs.

Germline V gene lookup returns CDR1 LGHDT and CDR2 YNNKEL (reference sequence). Trimming shortened V by 4 bases and J by 5 bases, and 12 bases separated the two germline ends. This CDR3 spans 15 amino acids. Per the original data handling: For nucleated cells, counts were estimated from reference gene primer amplification. Repertoires were generated with immunoSEQ multiplex PCR, while TCRdb's copy carries only in-frame clones and drops some. D and trimming come from the DNA, and the V and J calls and clone size come from that table. The repertoire holds fewer than 150,000 clones, roughly 79% seen once, with approximately 10% in the top ten.

This clonotype was obtained from a human donor in a cohort sampled during active COVID-19. Sample: peripheral blood. The V gene is TRBV3-1 (or the pseudogene TRBV3-2), the J gene TRBJ1-6, with TRBD1 as a possible D gene (6 bases). The CDR3 reads CASSRSGQNNSPLHF. The CDR3 DNA reads TGTGCCAGCAGCCGGTCGGGACAAAATAATTCACCCCTCCACTTT.